This T cell receptor beta chain was observed in a study of shared clonotypes between healthy human individuals. Study outcomes and limitations: Estimated richness was generally greater in naive than memory subsets. Clonotype sharing among donors was expected to depend on sequencing depth.

V lost 0 bases and J lost 4; bases outside the gene matches: 6. CDR3 size: 15 residues. CDR1 is SGHVS and CDR2 is FQNEAQ in the germline V gene. The protocol was immunoSEQ multiplex PCR, while the TCRdb copy is restricted to in-frame clones and leaves out a portion. The table has some 1.5 million clones, approximately 97% seen once. To note about this clone: Its antigen is not identified.

Nashville, Tennessee was home to all donors, each a Caucasian adult. Sequenced: naive CD4+ T cells sorted from blood. The subset denotes: CD45RA+ positively selected. V usage is TRBV7-8 and J usage is TRBJ2-7; 7 positions agree with TRBD1. This TCR derives from a man aged 30-40 years in good health. The CDR3 spells CASSLAGTDPYEQYF. CDR3 in DNA: TGTGCCAGCAGCTTAGCCGGGACAGACCCTTACGAGCAGTACTTC.